This T cell receptor (beta chain) was retrieved from a study of T cell repertoires in aging, cancer and after chemotherapy. The template was genomic DNA from peripheral blood, not RNA. This clonotype qualifies as medium-sized. Its antigen remains unidentified. CDR3 length: 13 residues. Trimming removed 5 bases from V and 5 bases from J, with 13 bases in between. CDR1 is SGHDT, CDR2 YYEEEE, per germline. Findings and limits, study-wide: The repertoire data cannot show anything about immunological memory following chemotherapy. In healthy donors, age-related TCR diversity loss mainly reflected lost richness. In each cancer cohort, median generation probability increased across chemotherapy, suggesting thymic output rebounded. Age-matched healthy donors had significantly more diverse, less clonal blood TCR repertoires than untreated cancer patients.

Rearranged V-D-J TRB sequences were amplified with a mixed TRB-A/B primer pool. TCRdb analysed the multiplex PCR reads with MiXCR anew, one entry per CDR3 protein. The sample holds roughly 2,400 distinct CDR3 sequences, roughly 22% seen once. V and J are TRBV5-6 and TRBJ1-2, with D perhaps TRBD1 (5 bases). Sequences were obtained from blood. This sequence originates from a human donor with a blood cancer. This CDR3 reads CASSQQAQYGYTF. CDR3 bases: TGTGCCAGCAGTCAACAGGCCCAGTATGGCTACACCTTC.